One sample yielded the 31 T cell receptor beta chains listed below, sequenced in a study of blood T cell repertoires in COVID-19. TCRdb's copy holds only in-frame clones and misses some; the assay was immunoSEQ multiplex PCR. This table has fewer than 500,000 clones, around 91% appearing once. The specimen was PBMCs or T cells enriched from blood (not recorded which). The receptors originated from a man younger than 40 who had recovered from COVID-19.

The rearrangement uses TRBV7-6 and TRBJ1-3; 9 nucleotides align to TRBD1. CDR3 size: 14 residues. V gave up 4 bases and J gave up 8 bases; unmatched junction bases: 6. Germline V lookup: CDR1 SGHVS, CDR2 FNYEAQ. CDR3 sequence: CASSYTGGRDTIYF. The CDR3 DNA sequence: TGTGCCAGCAGCTATACAGGGGGCAGGGACACCATATATTTT.

The CDR3 DNA reads TGTGCCAGCAGCTTAGGGACAGGGATGCGGAACATTCAGTACTTC. This encodes CASSLGTGMRNIQYF. The chain couples TRBV7-2 to TRBJ2-4, with TRBD1 matching 8 bases. The trim removed 1 base at V and 7 bases at J, leaving 6 bases unmatched. Germline CDR1 and CDR2: SGHTA and FQGNSA. The CDR3 is 15 amino acids.

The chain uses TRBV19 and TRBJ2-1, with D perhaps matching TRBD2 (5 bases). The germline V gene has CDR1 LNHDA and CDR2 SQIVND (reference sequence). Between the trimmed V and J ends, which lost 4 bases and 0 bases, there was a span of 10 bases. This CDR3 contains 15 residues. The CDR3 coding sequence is TGTGCCAGTAGTAGGCTGGGGAGCTCCTACAATGAGCAGTTCTTC. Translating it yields CASSRLGSSYNEQFF. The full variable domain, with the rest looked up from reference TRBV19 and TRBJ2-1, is DGGITQSPKYLFRKEGQNVTLSCEQNLNHDAMYWYRQDPGQGLRLIYYSQIVNDFQKGDIAEGYSVSREKKESFPLTVTSAQKNPTAFYLCASSRLGSSYNEQFFGPGTRLTVL.

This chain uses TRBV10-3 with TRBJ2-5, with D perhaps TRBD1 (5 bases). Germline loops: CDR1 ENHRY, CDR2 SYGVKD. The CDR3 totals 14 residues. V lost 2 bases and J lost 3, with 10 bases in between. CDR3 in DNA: TGTGCCATCAGTGAGGCCCTAGGGGAAGAGACCCAGTACTTC. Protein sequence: CAISEALGEETQYF.

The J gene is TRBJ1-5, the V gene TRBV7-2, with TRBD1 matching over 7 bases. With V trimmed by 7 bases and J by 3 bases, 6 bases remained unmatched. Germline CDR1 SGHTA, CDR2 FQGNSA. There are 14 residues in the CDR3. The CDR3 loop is CASKRQGNNQPQHF. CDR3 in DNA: TGTGCCAGCAAAAGACAGGGCAACAATCAGCCCCAGCATTTT.

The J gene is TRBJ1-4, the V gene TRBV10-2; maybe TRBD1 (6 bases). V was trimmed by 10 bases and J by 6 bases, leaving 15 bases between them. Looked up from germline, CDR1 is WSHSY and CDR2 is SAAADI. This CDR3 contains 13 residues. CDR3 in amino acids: CATGGRGDEKLFF. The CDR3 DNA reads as TGCGCCACGGGAGGCAGGGGTGATGAAAAACTGTTTTTT.

CDR3 bases: TGTGCCAGCAGCCTAAAGGGGGCGAGAGAAGCTTTCTTT. This encodes CASSLKGAREAFF. The chain recombines TRBV3-1 (or the pseudogene TRBV3-2) with TRBJ1-1; 7 bases line up with TRBD1. The CDR3 sequence is 13 residues long. The junction had 7 bases not matched to a gene; V was cut back by 4 bases and J by 8 bases. CDR1 and CDR2 from the germline V gene are LGHDT and YNNKEL (reference sequence).

CDR3 protein: CASSLVVPGGYYGYTF. In nucleotides, the CDR3 is TGTGCCAGCAGCTTGGTAGTGCCAGGGGGCTACTATGGCTACACCTTC. The chain recombines TRBV5-6 with TRBJ1-2; 8 bases align to TRBD1. The CDR3 has 16 residues. Germline loops: CDR1 SGHDT, CDR2 YYEEEE. V shed 0 bases and J 3 bases; nucleotides not matched to a gene: 7.

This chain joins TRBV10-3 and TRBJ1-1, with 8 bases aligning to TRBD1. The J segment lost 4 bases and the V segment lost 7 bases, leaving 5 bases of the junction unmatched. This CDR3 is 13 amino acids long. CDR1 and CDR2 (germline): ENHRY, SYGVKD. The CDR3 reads CAIINDRGTEAFF. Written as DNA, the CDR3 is TGTGCCATCATTAATGACAGGGGCACTGAAGCTTTCTTT.

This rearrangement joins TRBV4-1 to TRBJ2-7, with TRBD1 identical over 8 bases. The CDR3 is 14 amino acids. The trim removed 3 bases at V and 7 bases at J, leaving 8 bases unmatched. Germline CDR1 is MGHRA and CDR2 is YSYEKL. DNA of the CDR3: TGCGCCAGCAGCCATCCGGGACAGGAAGAAGAGCAGTACTTC. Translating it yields CASSHPGQEEEQYF.

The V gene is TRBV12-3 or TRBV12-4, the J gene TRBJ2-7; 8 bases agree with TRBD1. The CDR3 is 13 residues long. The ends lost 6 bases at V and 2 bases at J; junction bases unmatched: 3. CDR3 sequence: CASSVGQAYEQYF. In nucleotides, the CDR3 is TGTGCCAGCAGCGTGGGACAGGCCTACGAGCAGTACTTC.

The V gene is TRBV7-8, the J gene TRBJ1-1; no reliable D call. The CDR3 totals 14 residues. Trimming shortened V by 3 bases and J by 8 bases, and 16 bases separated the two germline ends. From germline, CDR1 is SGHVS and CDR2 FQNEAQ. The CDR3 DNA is TGTGCCAGCAGCTTGTTCGCAGCAACGCGGGAAGCTTTCTTT. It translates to CASSLFAATREAFF. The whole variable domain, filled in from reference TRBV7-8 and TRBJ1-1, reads GAGVSQSPRYKVAKRGQDVALRCDPISGHVSLFWYQQALGQGPEFLTYFQNEAQLDKSGLPSDRFFAERPEGSVSTLKIQRTQQEDSAVYLCASSLFAATREAFFGQGTRLTVV.

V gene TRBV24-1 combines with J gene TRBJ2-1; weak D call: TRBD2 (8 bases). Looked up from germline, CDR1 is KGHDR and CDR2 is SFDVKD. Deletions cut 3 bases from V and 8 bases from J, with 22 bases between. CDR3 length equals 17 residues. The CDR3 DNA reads TGTGCCACCAGTGATGGCATCTTGCCGGGAGGGGGCCATGAGCAGTTCTTC. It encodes CATSDGILPGGGHEQFF.

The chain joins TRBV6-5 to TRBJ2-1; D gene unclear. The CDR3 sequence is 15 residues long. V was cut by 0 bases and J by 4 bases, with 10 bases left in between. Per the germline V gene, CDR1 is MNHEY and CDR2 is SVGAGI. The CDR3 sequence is CASSYSEPSYNEQFF. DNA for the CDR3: TGTGCCAGCAGTTACTCGGAACCTAGTTACAATGAGCAGTTCTTC.

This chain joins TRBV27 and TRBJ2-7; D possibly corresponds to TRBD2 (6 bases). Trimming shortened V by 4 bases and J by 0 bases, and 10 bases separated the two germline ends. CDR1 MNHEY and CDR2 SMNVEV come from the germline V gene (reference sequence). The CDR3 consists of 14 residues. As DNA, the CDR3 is TGTGCCAGCAGTTCTTGGCGGGACTCCTACGAGCAGTACTTC. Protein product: CASSSWRDSYEQYF.

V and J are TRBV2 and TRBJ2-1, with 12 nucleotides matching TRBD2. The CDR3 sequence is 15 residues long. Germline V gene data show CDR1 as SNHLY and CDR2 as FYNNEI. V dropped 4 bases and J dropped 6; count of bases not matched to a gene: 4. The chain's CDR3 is CASSGLAGAGNEQFF. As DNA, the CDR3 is TGTGCCAGCAGTGGACTAGCGGGAGCCGGCAATGAGCAGTTCTTC.

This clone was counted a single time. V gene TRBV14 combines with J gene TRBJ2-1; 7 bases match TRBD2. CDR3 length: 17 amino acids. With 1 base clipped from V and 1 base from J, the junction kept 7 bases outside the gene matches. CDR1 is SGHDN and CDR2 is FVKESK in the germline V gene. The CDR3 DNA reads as TGTGCCAGCAGCCAAGGTGGGTTAGCGGGTTCCTACAATGAGCAGTTCTTC. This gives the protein CASSQGGLAGSYNEQFF.

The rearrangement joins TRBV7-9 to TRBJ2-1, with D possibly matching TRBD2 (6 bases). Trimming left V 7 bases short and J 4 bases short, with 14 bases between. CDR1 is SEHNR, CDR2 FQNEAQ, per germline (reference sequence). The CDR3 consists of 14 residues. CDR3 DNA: TGTGCCAGCACCCTTGGGACTTCTTACAATGAGCAGTTCTTC. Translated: CASTLGTSYNEQFF.

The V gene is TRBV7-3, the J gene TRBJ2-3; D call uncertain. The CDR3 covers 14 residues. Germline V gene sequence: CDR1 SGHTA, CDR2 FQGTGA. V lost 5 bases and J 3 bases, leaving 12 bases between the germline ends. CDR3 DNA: TGTGCCAGCAGCCGCACTACCGGGACAGATACGCAGTATTTT. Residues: CASSRTTGTDTQYF.

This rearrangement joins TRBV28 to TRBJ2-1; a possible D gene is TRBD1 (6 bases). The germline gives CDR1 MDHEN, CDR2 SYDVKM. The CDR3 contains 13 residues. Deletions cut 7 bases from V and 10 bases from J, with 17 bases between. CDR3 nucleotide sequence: TGTGCCAGCATCCCGAGGATTCAGGGGGAGCAGTTCTTC. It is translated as CASIPRIQGEQFF.

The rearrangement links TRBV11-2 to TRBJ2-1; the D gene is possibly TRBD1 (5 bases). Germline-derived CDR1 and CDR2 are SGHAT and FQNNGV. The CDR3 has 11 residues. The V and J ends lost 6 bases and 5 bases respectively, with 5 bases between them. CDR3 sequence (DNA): TGTGCCAGCAGGGGGCACAATGAGCAGTTCTTC. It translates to CASRGHNEQFF.

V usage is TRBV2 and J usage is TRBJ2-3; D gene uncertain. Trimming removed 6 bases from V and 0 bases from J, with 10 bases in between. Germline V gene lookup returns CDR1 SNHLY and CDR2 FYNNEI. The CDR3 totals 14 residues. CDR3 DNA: TGTGCCAGCAGGCGGCGACTTAGCACAGATACGCAGTATTTT. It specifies CASRRRLSTDTQYF.

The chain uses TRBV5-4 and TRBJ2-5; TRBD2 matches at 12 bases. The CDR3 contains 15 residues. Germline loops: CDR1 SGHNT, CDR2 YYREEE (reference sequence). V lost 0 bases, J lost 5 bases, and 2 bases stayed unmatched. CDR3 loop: CASSLALAGGETQYF. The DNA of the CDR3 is TGTGCCAGCAGCTTGGCTCTAGCGGGAGGGGAGACCCAGTACTTC.

The CDR3 coding sequence is TGCGCCAGCAGGGAGTTGATGGGGCCTTACGAGCAGTACTTC. It translates to CASRELMGPYEQYF. The chain employs TRBV5-1 and TRBJ2-7; D possibly corresponds to TRBD1 (5 bases). The CDR3 runs 14 residues. The V end was cut by 5 bases, the J end by 4 bases, with 16 bases between. The V gene's germline CDR1 is SGHRS and CDR2 YFSETQ. Based on the CDR3 plus reference TRBV5-1 and TRBJ2-7, the full variable domain is KAGVTQTPRYLIKTRGQQVTLSCSPISGHRSVSWYQQTPGQGLQFLFEYFSETQRNKGNFPGRFSGRQFSNSRSEMNVSTLELGDSALYLCASRELMGPYEQYFGPGTRLTVT.

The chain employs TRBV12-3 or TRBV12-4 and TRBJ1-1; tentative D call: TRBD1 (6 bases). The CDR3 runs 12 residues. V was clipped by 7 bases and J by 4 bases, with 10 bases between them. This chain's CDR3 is CASIGGVTEAFF. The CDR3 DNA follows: TGTGCCAGCATAGGGGGGGTCACTGAAGCTTTCTTT.

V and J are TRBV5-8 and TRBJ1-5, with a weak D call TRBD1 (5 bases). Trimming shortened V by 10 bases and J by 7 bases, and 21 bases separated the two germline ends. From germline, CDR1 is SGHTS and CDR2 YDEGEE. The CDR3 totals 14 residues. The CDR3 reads CAGEIGGAGQPQHF. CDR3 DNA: TGTGCCGGGGAGATTGGGGGAGCGGGACAGCCCCAGCATTTT.

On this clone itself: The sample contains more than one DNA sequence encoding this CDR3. CDR3: CASSPGGAETQYF. The CDR3, as DNA: TGTGCCAGCTCACCTGGGGGCGCGGAGACCCAGTACTTC. The chain combines TRBV18 with TRBJ2-5; a weak D match, TRBD1 (6 bases). The CDR3 spans 13 residues. V lost 3 bases and J 5 bases, leaving 10 bases between the germline ends. From germline, CDR1 is KGHSH and CDR2 LQKENI. Based on the CDR3 plus reference TRBV18 and TRBJ2-5, the full variable domain is NAGVMQNPRHLVRRRGQEARLRCSPMKGHSHVYWYRQLPEEGLKFMVYLQKENIIDESGMPKERFSAEFPKEGPSILRIQQVVRGDSAAYFCASSPGGAETQYFGPGTRLLVL.

The CDR3 is CASSIQGFTEAFF. The CDR3 DNA reads TGTGCCAGCAGTATACAGGGATTCACTGAAGCTTTCTTT. The V and J genes are TRBV2 and TRBJ1-1, with TRBD1 as a possible D gene (6 bases). CDR3 length: 13 amino acids. The germline V gene encodes CDR1 SNHLY and CDR2 FYNNEI. Deletions cut 5 bases from V and 4 bases from J, with 11 bases between.

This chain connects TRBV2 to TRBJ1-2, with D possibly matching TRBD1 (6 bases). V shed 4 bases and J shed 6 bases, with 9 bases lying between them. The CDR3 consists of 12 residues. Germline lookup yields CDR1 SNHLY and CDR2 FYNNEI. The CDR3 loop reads CASSATGHGYTF. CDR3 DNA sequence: TGTGCCAGCAGTGCAACAGGGCATGGCTACACCTTC.

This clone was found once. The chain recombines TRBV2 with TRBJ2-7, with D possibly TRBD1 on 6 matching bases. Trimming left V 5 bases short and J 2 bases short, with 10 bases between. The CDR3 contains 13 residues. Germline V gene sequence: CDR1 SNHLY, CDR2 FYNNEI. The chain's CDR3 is CASSIQGAYEQYF. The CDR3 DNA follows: TGTGCCAGCAGTATACAGGGTGCCTACGAGCAGTACTTC.

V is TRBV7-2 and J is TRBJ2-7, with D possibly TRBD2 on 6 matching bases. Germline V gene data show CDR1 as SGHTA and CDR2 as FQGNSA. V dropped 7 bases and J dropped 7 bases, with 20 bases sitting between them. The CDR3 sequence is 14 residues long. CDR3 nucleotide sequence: TGTGCCAGCACCCCCGGGGCGGGGTACCCTGAGCAGTACTTC. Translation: CASTPGAGYPEQYF.